The subject of this entry is one T cell receptor beta chain. The antigen is unknown. Using its own MiXCR run on the RT-PCR reads, TCRdb lists one record per CDR3 protein. Here the sample spans a few hundred thousand distinct CDR3 sequences, 9.5% to 12% being singletons. Trimming removed 0 bases from V and 0 bases from J, with 8 bases in between. Germline V gene sequence: CDR1 DFQATT, CDR2 SNEGSKA (reference sequence). The CDR3 has 14 residues. This record belongs to a study of response to subunit inactivated influenza vaccine. Study-wide findings and caveats: Authors suggested few new T cells are recruited by each seasonal influenza vaccination.

Sequenced material: PBMCs from blood, taken about 40 days after vaccination. The chain employs TRBV20-1 and TRBJ2-5; D is unclear. The TCR sequence derives from a man in his fifties who received an inactivated influenza vaccine. The CDR3 reads CSARDGRYQETQYF. CDR3 nucleotides: TGCAGTGCTAGAGATGGCCGGTACCAAGAGACCCAGTACTTC.